Following are 15 T cell receptor beta chains from one sample sequenced in a study of blood T cells in healthy people across ages. The second PCR ran roughly 7 to 12 cycles with a sample-barcoded 5' primer and J-beta primers. TCRdb passed the 5' RACE reads through MiXCR, listing each CDR3 protein once. This sample has fewer than 800,000 distinct CDR3 sequences; just under 25% occur once, and the top ten carry around 9.2%. These same data were also listed under a study on T cells of mothers and their children.

Sequenced material: blood. These receptors all come from a boy between 5 and 17 years old in good health.

A few counts support this clonotype. The genes are TRBV29-1 and TRBJ2-5, with TRBD2 matching 9 bases. Germline V gives CDR1 SQVTM, CDR2 ANQGSEA. The CDR3 totals 14 residues. V dropped 6 bases and J dropped 2; count of bases not matched to a gene: 7. CDR3 nucleotide sequence: TGCAGCGTCCCCCCCAGCGGGGGGCAAGAGACCCAGTACTTC. Its protein product is CSVPPSGGQETQYF.

This clonotype was counted a few times. The rearrangement links TRBV29-1 to TRBJ2-3; 7 bases are shared with TRBD1. Germline CDR1 is SQVTM and CDR2 is ANQGSEA. With 4 bases clipped from V and 0 bases from J, the junction kept 4 bases outside the gene matches. The CDR3 spans 14 residues. The CDR3 DNA sequence: TGCAGCGTTGGCCGGGACAGTAGCACAGATACGCAGTATTTT. Amino acids: CSVGRDSSTDTQYF.

This clonotype was found a few times. The rearrangement links TRBV29-1 to TRBJ1-3; no firm D call. The CDR3 totals 12 residues. V was pared by 7 bases and J by 0 bases, with 7 bases between. Germline V CDR1 and CDR2: SQVTM, ANQGSEA. The CDR3 nucleotides read TGCAGCGCACTGAGCTCTGGAAACACCATATATTTT. Its translation: CSALSSGNTIYF. The full variable domain, in which reference TRBV29-1 and TRBJ1-3 provide the parts outside the CDR3, is SAVISQKPSRDICQRGTSLTIQCQVDSQVTMMFWYRQQPGQSLTLIATANQGSEATYESGFVIDKFPISRPNLTFSTLTVSNMSPEDSSIYLCSALSSGNTIYFGEGSWLTVV.

The table lists this clonotype with a few counts. This chain uses TRBV29-1 with TRBJ2-5, with a tentative D call TRBD2 (6 bases). This CDR3 has 16 residues. Germline V gene lookup returns CDR1 SQVTM and CDR2 ANQGSEA. Trimming took 0 bases from V and 5 from J, leaving 19 bases between them. CDR3 in amino acids: CSVEDRVGGLGETQYF. DNA of the CDR3: TGCAGCGTTGAAGACAGGGTGGGGGGTTTGGGCGAGACCCAGTACTTC.

This chain joins TRBV28 and TRBJ2-3; a weak D match, TRBD2 (6 bases). The V gene's germline CDR1 is MDHEN and CDR2 SYDVKM. V lost 6 bases and J lost 5, with 15 bases in between. The CDR3 sequence is 14 residues long. CDR3 coding DNA: TGTGCCAGCAGGCTCGATGGGGGGAGAGATACGCAGTATTTT. Translating it yields CASRLDGGRDTQYF.

This clonotype has more than one count but fewer than ten. The CDR3 sequence: CASSLASPRETQYF. As DNA, the CDR3 is TGTGCCAGCAGCTTGGCATCCCCCAGGGAGACCCAGTACTTC. V usage is TRBV5-5 and J usage is TRBJ2-5; D is ambiguous. Trimming removed 0 bases from V and 5 bases from J, with 11 bases in between. This CDR3 has 14 amino acids. Germline V gene lookup returns CDR1 SGHKS and CDR2 YYEKEE (reference sequence).

The chain recombines TRBV7-8 with TRBJ2-5; 7 bases line up with TRBD2. The germline V gene has CDR1 SGHVS and CDR2 FQNEAQ. The CDR3 contains 16 residues. The ends lost 3 bases at V and 2 bases at J; junction bases unmatched: 9. The CDR3: CASSFSSSGYQETQYF. The CDR3 region has the DNA TGTGCCAGCAGCTTTTCCTCTAGCGGTTATCAAGAGACCCAGTACTTC.

This clonotype was detected a few times. This chain joins TRBV6-1 and TRBJ2-5; the D call may be TRBD1 or TRBD2 (6 bases each). The CDR3 length is 15 residues. CDR1 and CDR2 from the germline V gene are MNHNS and SASEGT. V was cut by 4 bases and J by 11 bases, with 23 bases left in between. The CDR3 DNA sequence: TGTGCCAGCAGTGCCTTTAGGGGGGCTTCCTACGGGCAGTACTTC. This translates into CASSAFRGASYGQYF.

The V and J genes are TRBV29-1 and TRBJ2-1; the D gene is possibly TRBD1 (6 bases). This CDR3 is built from 13 residues. The germline V gene encodes CDR1 SQVTM and CDR2 ANQGSEA. The CDR3 sequence: CRITGSSYNEQFF. The DNA of the CDR3 is TGCAGAATCACAGGGAGCTCCTACAATGAGCAGTTCTTC.

This clonotype was found a few times. The chain's CDR3 is CASSSSLGIQETQYF. As DNA, the CDR3 is TGTGCCAGCAGCTCTTCTCTAGGAATCCAAGAGACCCAGTACTTC. V gene TRBV7-9 combines with J gene TRBJ2-5; D call uncertain. This CDR3 has 15 amino acids. CDR1 and CDR2 from the germline V gene are SEHNR and FQNEAQ (reference sequence). Trimming removed 4 bases from V and 1 base from J, with 13 bases in between.

The chain joins TRBV25-1 to TRBJ2-1; the D call may be TRBD1 or TRBD2 (5 bases each). Matching the DNA end better, TRBJ2-7 makes the J call doubtful. CDR3 length equals 13 residues. Germline values: CDR1 MGHDK, CDR2 SYGVNS. The CDR3 DNA reads TGTGCCAGCAGTGAATCTGGGACCGGCGAGCAGTACTTC. This translates into CASSESGTGEQYF.

This clonotype was seen only a few times. J is TRBJ1-4 and V is TRBV7-2; 9 positions agree with TRBD1. This CDR3 comprises 15 residues. Trimming took 5 bases from V and 8 from J; bases not matched to a gene: 9. CDR1 SGHTA and CDR2 FQGNSA come from the germline V gene. The CDR3 here is CASSIPGQGGEKLFF. DNA for the CDR3: TGTGCCAGCAGCATTCCGGGACAGGGAGGAGAAAAACTGTTTTTT.

A few counts support this clonotype. V gene TRBV12-5 combines with J gene TRBJ2-2; 8 bases are a match to TRBD1. The CDR3 is 14 amino acids. CDR1 LGHNT and CDR2 FRNRAP come from the germline V gene. V was clipped by 6 bases and J by 1 base; unmatched bases: 1. The CDR3 DNA follows: TGTGCTAGTGGCGGGACAGGGAACACCGGGGAGCTGTTTTTT. As protein: CASGGTGNTGELFF.

A few counts support this clonotype. This sequence joins TRBV12-3 or TRBV12-4 and TRBJ1-1; maybe TRBD1 (5 bases). Trimming removed 6 bases at V and 1 base at J, with 12 bases between. This CDR3 spans 14 amino acids. CDR3 DNA: TGTGCCAGCAGCTGGGGGGGGTCGAACACTGAAGCTTTCTTT. Protein: CASSWGGSNTEAFF.

In its sample, this clonotype was seen once. V gene TRBV4-1 combines with J gene TRBJ1-2, with TRBD1 matching 7 bases. The J segment lost 4 bases and the V segment lost 1 base, leaving 6 bases of the junction unmatched. Germline V gives CDR1 MGHRA, CDR2 YSYEKL. The CDR3 loop spans 15 amino acids. CDR3 amino acids: CASSQVEGTAYGYTF. The CDR3 bases are TGCGCCAGCAGCCAAGTGGAGGGGACAGCCTATGGCTACACCTTC.